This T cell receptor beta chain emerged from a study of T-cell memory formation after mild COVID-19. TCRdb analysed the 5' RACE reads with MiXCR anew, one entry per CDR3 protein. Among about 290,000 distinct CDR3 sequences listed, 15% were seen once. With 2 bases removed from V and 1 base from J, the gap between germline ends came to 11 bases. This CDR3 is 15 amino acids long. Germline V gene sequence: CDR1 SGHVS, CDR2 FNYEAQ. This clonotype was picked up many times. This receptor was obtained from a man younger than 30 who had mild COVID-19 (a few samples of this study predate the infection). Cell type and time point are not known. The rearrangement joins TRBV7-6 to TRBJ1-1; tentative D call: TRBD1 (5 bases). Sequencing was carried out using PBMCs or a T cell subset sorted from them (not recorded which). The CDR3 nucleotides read TGTGCCAGCAGCTTAATGCAGGGACGGAACACTGAAGCTTTCTTT. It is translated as CASSLMQGRNTEAFF.